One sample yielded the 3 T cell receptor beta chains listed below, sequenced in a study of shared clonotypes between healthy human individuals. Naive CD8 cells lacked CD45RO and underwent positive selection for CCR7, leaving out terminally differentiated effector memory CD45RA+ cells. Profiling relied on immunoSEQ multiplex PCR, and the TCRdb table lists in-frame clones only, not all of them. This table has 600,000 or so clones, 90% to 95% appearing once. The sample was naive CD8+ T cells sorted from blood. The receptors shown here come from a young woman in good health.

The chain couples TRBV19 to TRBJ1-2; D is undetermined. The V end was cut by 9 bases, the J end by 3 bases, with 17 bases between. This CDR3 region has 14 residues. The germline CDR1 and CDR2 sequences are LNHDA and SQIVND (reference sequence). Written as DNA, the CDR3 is TGTGCCAGCTTACGGGAGCTCCCCGACTATGGCTACACCTTC. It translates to CASLRELPDYGYTF.

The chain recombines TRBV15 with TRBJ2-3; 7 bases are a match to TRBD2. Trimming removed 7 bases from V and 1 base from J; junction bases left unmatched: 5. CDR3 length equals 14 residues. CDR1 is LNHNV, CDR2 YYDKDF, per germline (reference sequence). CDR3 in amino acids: CATNGGSGTDTQYF. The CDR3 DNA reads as TGTGCCACCAATGGCGGGAGCGGCACAGATACGCAGTATTTT.

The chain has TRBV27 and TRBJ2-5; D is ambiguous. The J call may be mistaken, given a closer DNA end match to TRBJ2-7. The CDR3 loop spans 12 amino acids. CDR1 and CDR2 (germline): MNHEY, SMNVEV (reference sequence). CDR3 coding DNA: TGTGCCAGCAGTTCTGGAAAGCCCGAGCAGTACTTC. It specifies CASSSGKPEQYF.